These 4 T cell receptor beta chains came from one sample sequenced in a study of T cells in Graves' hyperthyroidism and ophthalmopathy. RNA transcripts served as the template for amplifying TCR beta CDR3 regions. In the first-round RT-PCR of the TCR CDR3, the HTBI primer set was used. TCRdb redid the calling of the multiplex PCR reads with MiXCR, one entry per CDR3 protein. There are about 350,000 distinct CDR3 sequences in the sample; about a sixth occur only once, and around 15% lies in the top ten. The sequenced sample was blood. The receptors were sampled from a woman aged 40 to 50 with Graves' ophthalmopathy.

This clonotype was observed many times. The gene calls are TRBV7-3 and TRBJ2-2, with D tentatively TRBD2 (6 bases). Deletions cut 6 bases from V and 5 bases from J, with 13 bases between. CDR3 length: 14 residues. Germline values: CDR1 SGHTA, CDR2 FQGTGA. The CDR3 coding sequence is TGTGCCAGCAGTCGCCTAAGCGGGACCGGGGAGCTGTTTTTT. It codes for CASSRLSGTGELFF.

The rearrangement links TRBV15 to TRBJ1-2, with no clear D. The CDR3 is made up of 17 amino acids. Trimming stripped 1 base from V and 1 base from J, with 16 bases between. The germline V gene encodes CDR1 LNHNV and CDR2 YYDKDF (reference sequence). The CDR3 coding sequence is TGTGCCACCAGCAGAGCCCCCGCAACGGATCTTAACTATGGCTACACCTTC. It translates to CATSRAPATDLNYGYTF. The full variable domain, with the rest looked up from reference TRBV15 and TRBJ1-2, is DAMVIQNPRYQVTQFGKPVTLSCSQTLNHNVMYWYQQKSSQAPKLLFHYYDKDFNNEADTPDNFQSRRPNTSFCFLDIRSPGLGDTAMYLCATSRAPATDLNYGYTFGSGTRLTVV.

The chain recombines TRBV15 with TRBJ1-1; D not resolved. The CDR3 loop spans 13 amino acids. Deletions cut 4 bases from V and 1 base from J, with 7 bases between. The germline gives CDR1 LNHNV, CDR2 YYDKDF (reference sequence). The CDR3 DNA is TGTGCCACCAGCAAAACGGGGAACACTGAAGCTTTCTTT. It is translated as CATSKTGNTEAFF.

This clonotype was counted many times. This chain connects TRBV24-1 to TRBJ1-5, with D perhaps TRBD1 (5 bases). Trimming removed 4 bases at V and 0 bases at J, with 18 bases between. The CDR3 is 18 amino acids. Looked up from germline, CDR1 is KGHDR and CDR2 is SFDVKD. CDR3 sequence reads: CATSEGPSRYNSNQPQHF. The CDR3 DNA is TGTGCCACCAGTGAGGGACCGTCCAGGTATAATAGCAATCAGCCCCAGCATTTT.